Detailed here is one T cell receptor beta chain. Profiled with immunoSEQ multiplex PCR; TCRdb holds only in-frame clones, not every one. The sample records fewer than 90,000 clones, over 70% being singletons. This entry is derived from a study of blood T cell repertoires in COVID-19. The wider study: The samples span acute and convalescent COVID-19 from the United States, Italy and Spain. T cells, B-cell-depleted T cells, or PBMCs provided the cDNA or gDNA that served as material.

The CDR3 is made up of 11 amino acids. From germline, CDR1 is SGHDT and CDR2 YYEEEE. Trimming left V 7 bases short and J 7 bases short, with 8 bases between. The sample taken for sequencing was peripheral blood. The chain employs TRBV5-6 and TRBJ1-4; the D gene is possibly TRBD1 (5 bases). This receptor was identified in a woman between 50 and 59 years old with acute or convalescent COVID-19. The CDR3, as DNA: TGTGCCAGCCAGGGTCCTGAAAAACTGTTTTTT. Amino acid sequence: CASQGPEKLFF.